There are a few counts of the clone carrying this T cell receptor (beta chain). As processed by the authors: The assay estimated nucleated cells by amplifying reference gene primers. The protocol was immunoSEQ multiplex PCR, while the TCRdb copy is restricted to in-frame clones and leaves out a portion. From that table come the V and J calls and clone size; the DNA was used to work out D and trimming. The table records 70,000 to 95,000 clones, around four fifths of them present only once. This entry belongs to a study of blood T cell repertoires in COVID-19. Study-level information: Acute and convalescent COVID-19 samples came from the United States, Italy and Spain. Sample material is recorded as cDNA or gDNA derived from T cells, B-cell-depleted T cells, or PBMCs.

CDR3 length: 17 residues. CDR1 is SGHTA and CDR2 is FQGNSA in the germline V gene. V lost 6 bases to trimming and J lost 1 base; unmatched junction nucleotides: 9. This sequence joins TRBV7-2 and TRBJ1-2, with TRBD1 identical over 12 bases. This clonotype was obtained from an older woman with acute or convalescent COVID-19. Specimen: peripheral blood. CDR3 DNA: TGTGCCAGCAGATCAATGGGACAGGGGGCGGGTAACTATGGCTACACCTTC. It specifies CASRSMGQGAGNYGYTF.